Sequencing of this TCR beta chain was carried out in a study of T-cell memory formation after mild COVID-19. Study information: TCR clusters were mostly donor specific. Notes on the study in general: Later expanders leaned toward CD4+, whereas clones contracting from day 15 to 85 were balanced CD4/CD8. Contracting CD4+ clones were located mainly in CM and EM, and CD8+ clones in EMRA. There was no confirmation that second-wave clones peaking on day 37 were SARS-CoV-2 specific.

TCRdb fed the 5' RACE reads into MiXCR, producing one record per CDR3 protein. The table includes 400,000 or so distinct CDR3 sequences, roughly 21% detected once. About this clonotype itself: Antigen: not known.

Sequencing was done on a sample of PBMCs or a T cell subset sorted from them (not recorded which). The TCR was taken from an adult woman who had mild COVID-19 (a few samples of this study predate the infection). Cell type and time point are not known.

The CDR3 spells CASSLGGRLNTGELFF. In DNA, the CDR3 is TGTGCCAGCAGTTTAGGGGGGCGCTTGAACACCGGGGAGCTGTTTTTT. The chain uses TRBV27 and TRBJ2-2, with D possibly being TRBD1 or TRBD2 (6 bases each). V lost 2 bases and J 1 base, leaving 11 bases between the germline ends. The CDR3 consists of 16 residues. Germline CDR1 MNHEY, CDR2 SMNVEV (reference sequence).